This TCR beta chain stems from a study of blood T cell repertoires in COVID-19. V shed 3 bases and J 1 base; nucleotides not matched to a gene: 8. CDR3 size: 18 residues. Germline V CDR1 and CDR2: SGHRS, YFSETQ. The method was immunoSEQ multiplex PCR; TCRdb's version includes in-frame clones alone and lacks a portion of them. The table shows 45,000 to 60,000 clones, with 89% occurring only once. The sequencing sample was made of peripheral blood. This chain links TRBV5-1 with TRBJ2-4; TRBD2 agrees at 12 bases. The TCR sequence derives from a man in his sixties with acute or convalescent COVID-19. The CDR3 bases are TGCGCCAGCAGCTCGGAGGCTAGCGGGGGGGCCGCCAAAAACATTCAGTACTTC. It specifies CASSSEASGGAAKNIQYF. Based on the CDR3 plus reference TRBV5-1 and TRBJ2-4, the full variable domain is KAGVTQTPRYLIKTRGQQVTLSCSPISGHRSVSWYQQTPGQGLQFLFEYFSETQRNKGNFPGRFSGRQFSNSRSEMNVSTLELGDSALYLCASSSEASGGAAKNIQYFGAGTRLSVL.